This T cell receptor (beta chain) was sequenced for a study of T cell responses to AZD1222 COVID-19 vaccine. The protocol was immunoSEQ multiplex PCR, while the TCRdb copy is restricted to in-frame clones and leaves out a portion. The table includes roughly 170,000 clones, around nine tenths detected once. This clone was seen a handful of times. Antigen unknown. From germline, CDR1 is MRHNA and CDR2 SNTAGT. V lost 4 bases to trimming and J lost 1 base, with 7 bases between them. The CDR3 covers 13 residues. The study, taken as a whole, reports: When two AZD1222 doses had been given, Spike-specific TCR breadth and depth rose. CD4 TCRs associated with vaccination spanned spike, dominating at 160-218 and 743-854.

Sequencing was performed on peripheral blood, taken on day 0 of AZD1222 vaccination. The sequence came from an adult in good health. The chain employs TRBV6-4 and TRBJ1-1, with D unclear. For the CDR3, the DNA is TGTGCCAGCAGTGCTAGAGAGAACACTGAAGCTTTCTTT. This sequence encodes CASSARENTEAFF.